This T cell receptor (beta chain) was recorded in a study of blood T cell repertoires in COVID-19. Some clones are missing from TCRdb's copy, which holds only in-frame ones; the method was immunoSEQ multiplex PCR. This sample has fewer than 350,000 clones, with 90% found just once. Germline CDR1 SGHTA, CDR2 FQGTGA. The CDR3 runs to 15 residues. Trimming removed 5 bases from V and 5 bases from J; junction bases left unmatched: 8. The sequenced sample was PBMCs or T cells enriched from blood (not recorded which). The source is a woman under 30 with acute COVID-19. The J gene is TRBJ2-1, the V gene TRBV7-3, with 8 bases fitting TRBD2. The CDR3, as DNA: TGTGCCAGCAGCCGGGGAAGCGGGAGCCACAATGAGCAGTTCTTC. Translation gives CASSRGSGSHNEQFF.